Detailed here is one T cell receptor beta chain. This receptor's antigen is unknown. The record has no base qualities; no much larger clone is one base away. The cohort was made up of around 720 healthy bone marrow donors. Cohort members were all nominally healthy when sampled, although unrecorded immune exposures were likely present. The donor was CMV seropositive and was included in the group of 289 seropositive cohort members. A peripheral blood sample was collected from each donor, and TCR beta sequencing was performed on peripheral blood mononuclear cells. Genomic DNA was extracted from the blood cell samples with the Qiagen DNeasy Blood Extraction Kit. CDR1 and CDR2, looked up from the germline V gene, are MDHEN and SYDVKM. The CDR3 holds 13 amino acids from the cysteine to the phenylalanine. Only the CDR3 region is kept as DNA, spanning 39 bases read in frame from base 1. Trimming removed 6 bases from V and 4 bases from J; the gene matches leave 5 bases unexplained.

To prepare the library, the immunoSEQ multiplex PCR assay was applied. The multiplex PCR relied on a mix of 60 forward primers for TCR Vbeta segments and 13 reverse primers for TCR Jbeta segments. A multiplex PCR assay on genomic DNA amplified the CDR3 region of rearranged TCR beta genes. On the Illumina HiSeq System, the amplified TCR beta libraries were sequenced as 87-base-pair reads. For the original study's pipeline: A later analysis tallied about 77 million unique TCR beta chains across the 700 or so repertoires, and approximately 12 million of those chains were shared by two or more donors. Raw reads were error-corrected and collapsed into unique sequences by a nearest-neighbor algorithm in which closely related sequences were merged to remove PCR and sequencing errors. V, D and J gene segments were assigned by aligning CDR3 sequences to IMGT reference sequences. Each retained sequence needed at least a six-nucleotide match to both a V gene segment and a J gene segment. A rearrangement counted as productive if the CDR3 had no stop codons and remained in frame with V and J, and every other rearrangement counted as non-productive. CDR3 was defined by IMGT convention, running from the second conserved V-encoded cysteine to the conserved J-encoded phenylalanine. The earlier analysis of roughly 590 of the donors excluded sequences that lacked an unambiguous match to a single V gene segment. In an earlier analysis of 587 of the donors, a V segment was called functional when productive rearrangements were above 56.7%, and segregating when the standard deviation between donors exceeded 5%. A statistical classification framework was built to diagnose cytomegalovirus status from the catalog of TCR beta chain sequences. In a later analysis, TCR nucleotide sequences were compared against IMGT/GENE-DB human TR gene sequences so that V and J genes could be assigned. A later analysis assigned CDR3 sequences and most-parsimonious VDJ recombination scenarios with the TCRdist pipeline. A later analysis defined each TCR beta chain by its CDR3 amino acid sequence plus V-gene family, and excluded reads lacking a unique V-gene family. In a later analysis, fewer than 650 highly shared, low-generation-probability nucleotide sequences were removed to address suspected cross-contamination and a sequencing artifact. In a later analysis, a clonal expansion index was calculated for each public chain from normalized within-repertoire ranks of inferred template counts. Generation probabilities in a later analysis came from a VDJ recombination model fitted to out-of-frame rearrangements, and those results were checked against IGoR. In a later analysis, TCR-TCR, TCR-HLA and TCR-CMV co-occurrence was scored with hypergeometric tests, and a repertoire-size bias correction was applied to TCR pairs. False discovery rates were estimated in a later analysis by permuting HLA or CMV assignments 20 times. In a later analysis, co-occurring TCRs were grouped with DBSCAN, and TCRdist sequence similarity was added when clustering was performed within HLA-allele-positive subsets. For co-occurrence clustering, repertoires with fewer than 30,000 or more than 120,000 public chains were excluded, along with roughly 5 repertoires with anomalous nucleotide sharing. Here the immuneACCESS table is served through TCRdb, limited to in-frame sequences with V and J called. Missing clones are a known gap in these copies; in checked studies unresolved V genes cover under half, and the rest lacks a known reason. The V and J calls and the clone size are those of that table, but D and trimming were determined from the DNA. In this sample the table shows 180,000 or so clones, approximately 78% of which occur a single time. The ten largest clones represent approximately 6.5% of the sample.

The source of the sample is a study of cytomegalovirus exposure and HLA in healthy donors (dated by TCRdb to about 2017). In the study overall: An earlier analysis of some 500 of the donors reported about 290 Gb of sequence data and roughly 110 million unique TCR beta sequences from 190 million or so T cells. The aim of the study was to test whether cataloging public T cell receptors could identify signatures of past pathogen exposure. The study profiled the T cell repertoires of 500 to 800 subjects by immunosequencing and related them to cytomegalovirus serostatus. High-throughput TCR immunosequencing, statistical association of individual TCRs with disease status, and machine learning were combined to predict cytomegalovirus infection status. HLA typing covered class I and class II loci at four-digit resolution. Every discovery cohort repertoire had been produced on one sequencing platform. Genome-wide SNP genotypes for about 60% of the roughly 700 donors were used in a later genetic analysis, which treated that subset as a discovery cohort. A later analysis re-examined previously published TCR beta repertoires from just over 650 donors and added high-resolution HLA genotyping to investigate patterns of TCR occurrence. Donor age, sex, ethnicity and CMV serostatus were collected together with the repertoire data. Typing coverage differed by locus: A, B, C, DRB1 and DQB1 were typed in roughly 620-630 donors, DQA1 in 500 to 550, DPA1 in some 610, and DPB1 in just under 490. Several DR-DQ haplotypes were treated as single units for association and clustering because of strong linkage in the cohort. An earlier analysis of several hundred of the donors applied high-throughput TCR beta sequencing to assess whether each TCR beta V gene segment acted as functional or pseudogenic. The later analysis used no new phenotypic data to find candidate immune exposures, relying instead on TCR beta sequences and their occurrence across donors. Of the 300 to 500 genotyped donors, roughly 80% were placed in the genetic ancestry cluster associated with self-reported Caucasian donors. Among over 350 genotyped donors of the cohort, an average of about 240,000 unique TCR beta nucleotide sequences were sequenced per donor, roughly a sixth of them non-productive. Roughly 300 gigabases of sequencing data and roughly 80 million unique TCR sequences made up an early release that covered 640 HLA-typed donors. In addition to the first cohort of approximately 650 subjects, a separate validation cohort of over 90 different subjects was used.

On the study overall, not on this receptor specifically: A later analysis reported that several top co-occurrence clusters appeared linked to parvovirus B19, influenza, CMV and Epstein-Barr virus. HLA typing was unavailable for some donors at each locus, so association tests used only the typed subset. In a later analysis, TCR association rates were found to vary across HLA loci, with the most associated TCRs seen for DRB1 alleles and the fewest for HLA-C alleles. CMV serostatus was the only immune exposure information available for the cohort. Three of the identified cytomegalovirus-associated TCR beta chains were confirmed in vitro to be specific for cytomegalovirus antigens. In this cohort, only TCR beta chains were sequenced, and detectable features were limited by the absence of alpha or paired-chain data. Because counts were too low, 15 to 20 rarely observed V segments, including chromosome 9 orphons, were excluded from the earlier analysis of under 650 of the donors. Specific HLA alleles were associated with 15,000 to 20,000 TCR beta sequences at a false discovery rate of 0.05 in a later analysis. In a later genetic analysis, a missense DCLRE1C variant was associated with V-gene and J-gene trimming of TCR beta chains, and the association was replicated in an independent cohort. In a later analysis, HLA-associated TCR beta chains were found to be more clonally expanded and to have lower generation probabilities than equally common non-associated chains. A further reported finding was that TCR beta sequences accurately predicted the HLA-A and HLA-B alleles for most subjects in the first cohort. Compared with the roughly 700-donor mean, donors in an Asian-associated ancestry cluster had fewer N-insertions in productive TCRs, according to a later genetic analysis. Most CMV-associated TCR beta chains appeared to be HLA-restricted in a later analysis, and the HLA associations seemed to be driven largely by CMV exposure. It was suggested by the authors that the approach could potentially be generalized to other disease states and immunological phenotypes. Across donors, most TCR sequences were observed very rarely, whereas some public TCRs were present in many individuals. Assigning TCR associations to individual alleles was difficult when HLA alleles, especially DR and DQ, strongly co-occurred. The presence/absence analyses assumed that sequencing depth was roughly uniform across donors, and that assumption may not be true. Broadly in line with IMGT annotations, most TCR beta V segments showed up in productive rearrangements about 87% or about 30% of the time in an earlier analysis of 587 of the donors. The classifier was reported to diagnose cytomegalovirus status with high specificity and sensitivity in both the original and validation cohorts. In the study, 164 TCR beta chains were listed as associated with cytomegalovirus. A group of highly shared sequence variants was considered likely to be a technical artifact of the sequencing pipeline. Some IMGT-functional V segments, including TRBV6-2 and TRBV6-3, could not be told apart with the 87-base-pair reads, so those segments were excluded. Correlated functional status among segregating V segments might be attributable to linkage disequilibrium, but an unknown experimental factor could not be ruled out.

This sequence uses TRBV28 and TRBJ2-7, with TRBD2 identical over 8 junction bases. Sequenced: PBMCs. The TCR originated in a woman in her 50s in good health and CMV-seropositive. The CDR3 reads as follows: CASSPRLAYEQYF. The bases are TGTGCCAGCAGCCCCCGACTAGCGTACGAGCAGTACTTC.